The 27 T cell receptor beta chains reported below all come from one sample, sequenced in a study of OX40 agonist ivuxolimab in advanced cancers. Assay used: immunoSEQ multiplex PCR; TCRdb lists only in-frame clones, some missing. The sample records tens of thousands of clones, roughly 90% being singletons. The material sequenced was CD4+ or CD8+ T cells sorted from blood, taken in a trial of the OX40 agonist ivuxolimab. The receptors come from an adult with an advanced solid tumor such as melanoma, head and neck, liver or kidney cancer.

The chain is built from TRBV28 and TRBJ2-3; 7 nucleotides match TRBD2. The CDR3 contains 12 residues. V was pared by 10 bases and J by 9 bases, with 10 bases of the junction left unmatched. CDR1 MDHEN and CDR2 SYDVKM come from the germline V gene. This chain's CDR3 is CATGLEVATQYF. The CDR3 DNA follows: TGTGCCACTGGACTAGAAGTAGCGACGCAGTATTTT.

The rearrangement uses TRBV19 and TRBJ2-2; 8 bases fit TRBD1. CDR1 and CDR2 from the germline V gene are LNHDA and SQIVND (reference sequence). Unmatched junction bases numbered 4, after V lost 6 bases and J lost 1 base. This CDR3 region has 15 residues. The CDR3 region has the DNA TGTGCCAGTAGACGACAGGGGAGGAACACCGGGGAGCTGTTTTTT. The encoded protein is CASRRQGRNTGELFF.

The chain uses TRBV5-1 and TRBJ1-4, with D hard to call. CDR1 and CDR2 (germline): SGHRS, YFSETQ. This CDR3 contains 15 residues. V was shortened by 5 bases and J by 4 bases, with 15 bases between the two germline ends. CDR3 region: CASSRYRNFNEKLFF. In DNA, the CDR3 is TGCGCCAGCAGTAGATACAGAAATTTTAATGAAAAACTGTTTTTT.

In regard to this clone: An end of the junction differs from the germline gene, which may be a read error. The V and J genes are TRBV5-1 and TRBJ1-5; D is possibly TRBD1 (6 bases). From germline, CDR1 is SGHRS and CDR2 YFSETQ. CDR3 length: 13 amino acids. The CDR3 protein is CASSTGFKQPQHF. CDR3 DNA sequence: TGTGCCAGCAGCACAGGGTTCAAGCAGCCCCAGCATTTT.

This chain connects TRBV19 to TRBJ2-1; 12 nucleotides align to TRBD2. V was clipped by 1 base and J by 1 base; unmatched bases: 17. This CDR3 is built from 22 residues. Germline loops: CDR1 LNHDA, CDR2 SQIVND (reference sequence). As DNA, the CDR3 is TGTGCCAGTAGTATAGTAGGAGCAGGGCAGACTAGCGGGAGTTGGTCCTACAATGAGCAGTTCTTC. It is translated as CASSIVGAGQTSGSWSYNEQFF.

V usage is TRBV7-6 and J usage is TRBJ2-1; TRBD1 agrees at 8 bases. With 11 bases clipped from V and 9 bases from J, the junction kept 9 bases outside the gene matches. The CDR3 extends over 12 amino acids. Germline V gene lookup returns CDR1 SGHVS and CDR2 FNYEAQ. CDR3 in amino acids: CAVGTGIGEQFF. The DNA for the CDR3 is TGTGCCGTAGGGACAGGAATAGGTGAGCAGTTCTTC.

J is TRBJ1-2 and V is TRBV6-5, with D maybe TRBD1 (6 bases). Germline V gene sequence: CDR1 MNHEY, CDR2 SVGAGI. V dropped 7 bases and J dropped 1 base, with 13 bases sitting between them. The CDR3 extends over 14 amino acids. CDR3 DNA: TGTGCCAGCATCCCGCAGGGGATTAACTATGGCTACACCTTC. It codes for CASIPQGINYGYTF.

The table lists this clone with a few counts. The gene calls are TRBV11-2 and TRBJ2-7; possible D gene TRBD1, 6 bases. In germline, CDR1 is SGHAT, CDR2 FQNNGV. V shed 1 base and J shed 3 bases, with 10 bases lying between them. The CDR3 extends over 14 amino acids. The CDR3: CASSLGTTGYEQYF. The CDR3 DNA is TGTGCCAGCAGCTTAGGCACGACAGGCTACGAGCAGTACTTC.

The rearrangement uses TRBV2 and TRBJ1-2; D not certain. In germline, CDR1 is SNHLY, CDR2 FYNNEI. Trimming shortened V by 8 bases and J by 1 base, and 11 bases separated the two germline ends. The CDR3 length is 13 residues. CDR3 sequence (DNA): TGTGCCAGCGTCAGGACCGTTAACTATGGCTACACCTTC. It is translated as CASVRTVNYGYTF.

The chain uses TRBV21-1 and TRBJ1-4; the table's D call TRBD1 went unverified against the DNA. TRBV21-1 is labeled a pseudogene. The CDR3 has 17 amino acids. The CDR3 DNA reads as TGTGCCAGCAGCATACGGGACAGTGCTACCCTTAATGAAAAACTGTTTTTT. Its translation is CASSIRDSATLNEKLFF.

J is TRBJ2-5 and V is TRBV28; unclear D gene. The germline V gene encodes CDR1 MDHEN and CDR2 SYDVKM. This CDR3 comprises 11 residues. The V end lost 5 bases, the J end lost 5 bases, and 6 bases lay between the germline ends. CDR3 sequence reads: CASSRLETQYF. The CDR3 DNA sequence: TGTGCCAGCAGTCGCCTCGAGACCCAGTACTTC.

The chain combines TRBV9 with TRBJ2-3, with 12 bases aligning to TRBD2. The V and J ends lost 0 bases and 10 bases, in that order; junction bases with no gene match: 6. There are 15 residues in the CDR3. Per germline, CDR1 SGDLS and CDR2 YYNGEE. For the CDR3, the DNA is TGTGCCAGCAGCGTAGCCCCTAGCGGGGGGGGTGCGCAGTATTTT. It encodes CASSVAPSGGGAQYF. Filled out from reference TRBV9 and TRBJ2-3, the complete variable domain reads DSGVTQTPKHLITATGQRVTLRCSPRSGDLSVYWYQQSLDQGLQFLIQYYNGEERAKGNILERFSAQQFPDLHSELNLSSLELGDSALYFCASSVAPSGGGAQYFGPGTRLTVL.

The chain couples TRBV29-1 to TRBJ1-2, with D maybe TRBD1 (5 bases). The CDR3 runs 12 residues. Germline V gene sequence: CDR1 SQVTM, CDR2 ANQGSEA. The germline V and J ends were trimmed by 4 bases and 6 bases, with 12 bases remaining between them. DNA for the CDR3: TGCAGCGTTGCGGGGGGTATCGATGGCTACACCTTC. It codes for CSVAGGIDGYTF.

The chain combines TRBV28 with TRBJ2-7; 8 bases align to TRBD1. Unmatched junction bases numbered 11, after V lost 7 bases and J lost 0 bases. Germline V gene sequence: CDR1 MDHEN, CDR2 SYDVKM. The CDR3 is made up of 16 amino acids. DNA of the CDR3: TGTGCCAGCAAGGGACAGGCGAGAAGTAGCTCCTACGAGCAGTACTTC. Its protein is CASKGQARSSSYEQYF.

This chain connects TRBV6-5 to TRBJ2-7, with unresolved D. The germline CDR1 and CDR2 sequences are MNHEY and SVGAGI. Trimming removed 2 bases from V and 6 bases from J, with 14 bases in between. This CDR3 has 14 amino acids. CDR3 in amino acids: CASSYGVLGGEQYF. DNA of the CDR3: TGTGCCAGCAGTTACGGGGTGTTGGGTGGCGAGCAGTACTTC.

Comment on this clone: The junction departs from germline at one end; a sequencing error may be responsible. The V call is TRBV7-3, the J call TRBJ2-7; 13 bases align to TRBD2. The CDR3 spans 13 residues. Germline V gene data show CDR1 as SGHTA and CDR2 as FQGTGA. This chain's CDR3 is CAGSRTSGGEQYF. The CDR3 coding sequence is TGTGCCGGCAGCCGGACTAGCGGGGGAGAGCAGTACTTC.

Only one count was recorded for this clone. The genes are TRBV10-1 and TRBJ2-3, with D maybe TRBD2 (5 bases). Germline-derived CDR1 and CDR2 are WNHNN and SYGVQD (reference sequence). Trimming cost V 4 bases and J 8 bases, with 10 bases left between them. The CDR3 spans 12 residues. CDR3 sequence reads: CASSGGIGTQYF. The CDR3 DNA reads as TGCGCCAGCAGTGGAGGGATTGGTACGCAGTATTTT.

The chain has TRBV4-1 and TRBJ2-7; perhaps TRBD1 as D (5 bases). Germline V gene lookup returns CDR1 MGHRA and CDR2 YSYEKL. Trimming stripped 1 base from V and 2 bases from J, with 15 bases between. This CDR3 region has 16 residues. The CDR3 loop reads CASSQGTTARTYEQYF. The CDR3 DNA reads TGCGCCAGCAGCCAAGGGACAACGGCCCGAACCTACGAGCAGTACTTC.

The V and J genes are TRBV5-8 and TRBJ2-1; TRBD1 aligns across 7 bases. After removal of 4 bases from V and 0 bases from J, the junction contained 4 bases not matched to a gene. The germline CDR1 and CDR2 sequences are SGHTS and YDEGEE. The CDR3 runs 15 residues. The DNA for the CDR3 is TGTGCCAGCAGCCCGACAGGGAGCTCCTACAATGAGCAGTTCTTC. Translating it yields CASSPTGSSYNEQFF.

V gene TRBV28 combines with J gene TRBJ2-1, with D unresolved. This CDR3 contains 14 residues. Germline V gives CDR1 MDHEN, CDR2 SYDVKM. The V end lost 5 bases, the J end lost 4 bases, and 12 bases lay between the germline ends. The CDR3 here is CASSPPPTYNEQFF. In DNA, the CDR3 is TGTGCCAGCAGTCCCCCCCCCACTTACAATGAGCAGTTCTTC.

This rearrangement joins TRBV7-9 to TRBJ1-2, with D perhaps TRBD1 (5 bases). Trimming took 0 bases from V and 6 from J, leaving 14 bases between them. The germline CDR1 and CDR2 sequences are SEHNR and FQNEAQ (reference sequence). This CDR3 region has 15 residues. The CDR3 is CASSLAGGSPHGYTF. The DNA for the CDR3 is TGTGCCAGCAGCTTAGCGGGGGGGTCCCCCCATGGCTACACCTTC.

The gene calls are TRBV7-8 and TRBJ2-7, with TRBD1 matching over 9 bases. Germline CDR1 and CDR2: SGHVS and FQNEAQ. CDR3 length: 16 amino acids. The J segment lost 5 bases and the V segment lost 4 bases, leaving 12 bases of the junction unmatched. The CDR3 bases are TGTGCCAGCAGCTCTCTTAGGGGACAGGGAAAACACGAGCAGTACTTC. Amino acid sequence: CASSSLRGQGKHEQYF.

The chain has TRBV7-6 and TRBJ2-5; 13 nucleotides match TRBD2. Germline V gives CDR1 SGHVS, CDR2 FNYEAQ. The CDR3 length is 18 residues. The V segment lost 1 base and the J segment 2 bases; nucleotides outside the gene matches: 7. Here the CDR3 reads CASSLGTSGGAGQETQYF. The CDR3 DNA is TGTGCCAGCAGCTTAGGAACTAGCGGGGGGGCGGGTCAAGAGACCCAGTACTTC.

This chain links TRBV9 with TRBJ2-7, with TRBD2 as a possible D gene (7 bases). The CDR3 loop spans 14 amino acids. Trimming cost V 6 bases and J 4 bases, with 17 bases left between them. Germline loops: CDR1 SGDLS, CDR2 YYNGEE. As DNA, the CDR3 is TGTGCCAGCACGCGGGGGCTAGTCCGTTACGAGCAGTACTTC. Protein product: CASTRGLVRYEQYF.

This chain connects TRBV6-4 to TRBJ1-1, with D unclear. This CDR3 has 13 residues. CDR1 is MRHNA and CDR2 is SNTAGT in the germline V gene. V dropped 4 bases and J dropped 3 bases, with 9 bases sitting between them. CDR3: CASSVERDTEAFF. Written as DNA, the CDR3 is TGTGCCAGCAGTGTGGAGAGGGACACTGAAGCTTTCTTT.

V is TRBV18 and J is TRBJ1-1; D remains ambiguous. The CDR3 totals 13 residues. The germline V gene encodes CDR1 KGHSH and CDR2 LQKENI. Trimming took off 5 bases at V and 1 base at J, with 8 bases between the two ends. In nucleotides, the CDR3 is TGTGCCAGCTCAGTTAACAAGAACACTGAAGCTTTCTTT. Translating gives CASSVNKNTEAFF.

With regard to this clone: The final CDR3 position lacks the conserved phenylalanine or tryptophan, pointing to a likely read error. The limits of the CDR3 on the DNA are not certain, so only TCRdb's listed CDR3 is given. The V gene is TRBV11-2, the J gene TRBJ2-7; the tabulated D call, TRBD2, remains unverified against the DNA. CDR1 SGHAT and CDR2 FQNNGV come from the germline V gene. The CDR3 length is 10 residues, termini included. The CDR3 is CASRRGTPQS.